The clone carrying this T cell receptor (beta chain) was counted at least ten times. Its antigen is not identified. Quantitative molecular-barcoded 5'-RACE generated the TCR beta libraries. Each CDR3 protein is one row after TCRdb ran MiXCR on the 5' RACE reads. The sample contains about 220,000 distinct CDR3 sequences, approximately 7.4% of which appear only once. The data were obtained in a study of CD8 T cells in ankylosing spondylitis. Regarding the study as a whole: Certain motif variants had earlier been reported in reactive arthritis synovial fluid and blood. Disease-linked clones bore a CD8+ phenotype, appearing relatively rarely in peripheral blood. Ankylosing spondylitis blood seemed to carry a telltale TCR beta motif made of fewer than 10 highly homologous variants. Reportedly, disease-linked clones are significantly enriched in ankylosing spondylitis patients' matched synovial fluid.

The V end lost 5 bases, the J end lost 5 bases, and 13 bases lay between the germline ends. The CDR3 length is 13 residues. CDR1 and CDR2 (germline): MGHDK, SYGVNS. This TCR was sampled from a male donor with ankylosing spondylitis. Sequences were obtained from blood, either unsorted or a sorted T cell fraction (not recorded which). The V gene is TRBV25-1, the J gene TRBJ2-7; a possible D gene is TRBD2 (5 bases). CDR3: CASSFGIWDEQYF. As DNA, the CDR3 is TGTGCCAGCAGTTTCGGGATTTGGGACGAGCAGTACTTC.